The 18 T cell receptor beta chains below were found in one sample sequenced in a study of identical twins. TCRdb redid the calling of the 5' RACE reads with MiXCR, one entry per CDR3 protein. The sample holds 500,000 to 550,000 distinct CDR3 sequences, approximately 20% seen once. Separately, the same data were catalogued under a study of yellow fever vaccine responses in identical twins.

Sequences were obtained from CD4+ T cells sorted from blood. These TCRs come from a woman under 30 in good health.

The gene calls are TRBV7-2 and TRBJ2-1; TRBD2 agrees at 8 bases. The J segment lost 1 base and the V segment lost 5 bases, leaving 7 bases of the junction unmatched. Germline V gene lookup returns CDR1 SGHTA and CDR2 FQGNSA. This CDR3 is 16 amino acids long. CDR3 coding DNA: TGTGCCAGCAGCCCCTCGGGCGGGGGGTCCTACAATGAGCAGTTCTTC. Translating gives CASSPSGGGSYNEQFF. The whole variable domain, remainder taken from reference TRBV7-2 and TRBJ2-1, is GAGVSQSPSNKVTEKGKDVELRCDPISGHTALYWYRQSLGQGLEFLIYFQGNSAPDKSGLPSDRFSAERTGGSVSTLTIQRTQQEDSAVYLCASSPSGGGSYNEQFFGPGTRLTVL.

This clonotype occurred once. The CDR3 DNA follows: TGTGCCAGCGAGGAAGGGACAGCTATTGGGGCCAACGTCCTGACTTTC. This gives the protein CASEEGTAIGANVLTF. The chain carries TRBV2 and TRBJ2-6; 7 bases agree with TRBD1. CDR3 length equals 16 residues. V gave up 8 bases and J gave up 3 bases; unmatched junction bases: 10. Germline V gene data show CDR1 as SNHLY and CDR2 as FYNNEI. Variable domain in full (rest from reference TRBV2 and TRBJ2-6): EPEVTQTPSHQVTQMGQEVILRCVPISNHLYFYWYRQILGQKVEFLVSFYNNEISEKSEIFDDQFSVERPDGSNFTLKIRSTKLEDSAMYFCASEEGTAIGANVLTFGAGSRLTVL.

This chain links TRBV19 with TRBJ1-6; D is perhaps TRBD1 (6 bases). V dropped 10 bases and J dropped 4 bases, with 8 bases sitting between them. CDR1 is LNHDA, CDR2 SQIVND, per germline (reference sequence). The CDR3 consists of 12 residues. The CDR3 sequence is CATGQYNSPLHF. The CDR3 bases are TGTGCCACCGGACAGTATAATTCACCCCTCCACTTT.

V is TRBV6-1 and J is TRBJ1-4; 9 bases line up with TRBD1. Trimming at V came to 7 bases and at J to 8 bases, leaving 17 bases not matched to a gene. Germline CDR1 is MNHNS and CDR2 is SASEGT. This CDR3 has 17 residues. CDR3 amino acids: CASTLGRTGVFQEKLFF. The CDR3, as DNA: TGTGCCAGCACTCTAGGCAGGACAGGGGTATTCCAAGAAAAACTGTTTTTT.

The chain is built from TRBV20-1 and TRBJ2-3; TRBD2 aligns across 12 bases. Germline V gene data show CDR1 as DFQATT and CDR2 as SNEGSKA (reference sequence). The CDR3 runs to 17 residues. V dropped 3 bases and J dropped 2; count of bases not matched to a gene: 9. This CDR3 reads CSASRASGRAHTDTQYF. CDR3 nucleotide sequence: TGCAGTGCTAGTCGGGCTAGCGGGAGGGCGCACACAGATACGCAGTATTTT.

The table lists this clonotype with a few counts. V and J are TRBV27 and TRBJ1-5, with TRBD1 as a possible D gene (6 bases). CDR1 MNHEY and CDR2 SMNVEV come from the germline V gene (reference sequence). Trimming cost V 6 bases and J 7 bases, with 13 bases left between them. CDR3 length: 13 amino acids. The CDR3 spells CASSRGWEQPQHF. The CDR3 coding sequence is TGTGCCAGCAGCAGGGGATGGGAGCAGCCCCAGCATTTT.

The rearrangement uses TRBV10-1 and TRBJ2-7, with 9 bases fitting TRBD1. The CDR3 spans 15 residues. The V and J ends lost 3 bases and 5 bases, in that order; junction bases with no gene match: 8. CDR1 WNHNN and CDR2 SYGVQD come from the germline V gene (reference sequence). The DNA of the CDR3 is TGCGCCAGCAGTGACGGGGGGACAGGGATGAACGAGCAGTACGTC. Translated: CASSDGGTGMNEQYV.

This sequence joins TRBV12-3 or TRBV12-4 and TRBJ2-1; 9 bases align to TRBD2. The CDR3 totals 16 residues. The ends lost 6 bases at V and 7 bases at J; junction bases unmatched: 13. This CDR3 reads CASSQRRAGGLNEQFF. CDR3 in DNA: TGTGCCAGCAGCCAAAGGCGTGCGGGGGGGCTGAATGAGCAGTTCTTC.

The chain recombines TRBV11-2 with TRBJ2-7; 7 bases are shared with TRBD2. Germline V CDR1 and CDR2: SGHAT, FQNNGV. This CDR3 has 15 residues. The V segment lost 1 base and the J segment 7 bases; nucleotides outside the gene matches: 10. CDR3: CASSLVLLAPGEQYV. In nucleotides, the CDR3 is TGTGCCAGCAGCTTAGTCTTACTAGCGCCGGGAGAGCAGTACGTC.

V gene TRBV5-1 combines with J gene TRBJ2-1, with 8 bases lining up with TRBD1. The CDR3 extends over 15 amino acids. V was clipped by 0 bases and J by 8 bases; unmatched bases: 7. Germline lookup yields CDR1 SGHRS and CDR2 YFSETQ. As DNA, the CDR3 is TGCGCCAGCAGCTTGGACGGACAGGGTAGCGATGAGCAGTTCTTC. It yields the protein CASSLDGQGSDEQFF.

The V call is TRBV12-3 or TRBV12-4, the J call TRBJ2-3, with 7 bases matching TRBD1. This CDR3 contains 14 residues. J gave up 3 bases and V 6 bases, and 6 bases lay outside the gene matches. The CDR3 sequence is CASSLQGITDTQYF. For the CDR3, the DNA is TGTGCCAGCAGCTTACAGGGGATTACAGATACGCAGTATTTT.

This clonotype was detected once. V gene TRBV9 combines with J gene TRBJ2-2; D possibly uses TRBD1 or TRBD2 (5 bases each). The CDR3 runs to 14 residues. The V end was cut by 3 bases, the J end by 4 bases, with 10 bases between. Germline assignment: CDR1 SGDLS and CDR2 YYNGEE. The CDR3: CASSAGRGTGELFF. The CDR3 nucleotides read TGTGCCAGCAGCGCGGGACGGGGCACCGGGGAGCTGTTTTTT.

The sample holds a few counts of this clonotype. The CDR3 region is CSVQGGVTEAFF. Written as DNA, the CDR3 is TGCAGCGTTCAAGGCGGGGTGACTGAAGCTTTCTTT. The chain employs TRBV29-1 and TRBJ1-1; no clear D. Deletions cut 5 bases from V and 5 bases from J, with 12 bases between. The CDR3 runs 12 residues. The germline CDR1 and CDR2 sequences are SQVTM and ANQGSEA. Looking up the rest from reference TRBV29-1 and TRBJ1-1 gives the full variable domain: SAVISQKPSRDICQRGTSLTIQCQVDSQVTMMFWYRQQPGQSLTLIATANQGSEATYESGFVIDKFPISRPNLTFSTLTVSNMSPEDSSIYLCSVQGGVTEAFFGQGTRLTVV.

This clonotype appeared a few times. The chain links TRBV6-6 to TRBJ1-6; 7 positions match TRBD1. Germline V gene sequence: CDR1 MNHNY, CDR2 SVGAGI (reference sequence). The V gene end was trimmed by 6 bases and the J gene end by 8 bases; junction bases not matched to a gene: 4. This CDR3 region has 13 residues. CDR3 protein: CASRGTADSPLHF. CDR3 in DNA: TGTGCCAGCAGAGGGACAGCGGATTCACCCCTCCACTTT.

In this sample, this clonotype turned up a few times. V gene TRBV3-1 combines with J gene TRBJ1-6; D may be TRBD1 (5 bases). Germline V CDR1 and CDR2: LGHDT, YNNKEL (reference sequence). V lost 0 bases, J lost 9 bases, and 6 bases lay in between. CDR3 size: 13 residues. The CDR3 nucleotides read TGTGCCAGCAGCCAAGAGGGGGGTTCACCCCTCCACTTT. Its protein product is CASSQEGGSPLHF.

The rearrangement joins TRBV27 to TRBJ2-1; 11 bases line up with TRBD2. The germline V gene has CDR1 MNHEY and CDR2 SMNVEV (reference sequence). The V segment lost 6 bases and the J segment 10 bases; nucleotides outside the gene matches: 14. This CDR3 contains 16 residues. CDR3 in amino acids: CASRVGLAGPGGEQFF. CDR3 nucleotides: TGTGCCAGCAGGGTCGGACTAGCGGGTCCTGGTGGGGAGCAGTTCTTC.

The chain employs TRBV11-2 and TRBJ2-5; 7 bases line up with TRBD1. Germline lookup yields CDR1 SGHAT and CDR2 FQNNGV. The CDR3 consists of 15 residues. Losses at the gene ends were 3 bases for V and 7 bases for J; bases not matched to a gene: 11. Here the CDR3 reads CASSFVTRGSGTQYF. CDR3 DNA sequence: TGTGCCAGCAGCTTTGTTACCAGGGGGAGCGGGACCCAGTACTTC.

This clonotype was seen more than once but under ten times. The rearrangement uses TRBV28 and TRBJ2-5; 8 bases fit TRBD2. Germline trimming cut 3 bases from V and 5 bases from J; bases unmatched to any gene: 5. The V gene's germline CDR1 is MDHEN and CDR2 SYDVKM. The CDR3 extends over 14 amino acids. In DNA, the CDR3 is TGTGCCAGCAGTTTGGGACTAGTCGCTGAGACCCAGTACTTC. It codes for CASSLGLVAETQYF.